This record covers a single T cell receptor (beta chain). This sample was taken from a study of blood T cell repertoires in COVID-19. Assay used: immunoSEQ multiplex PCR; TCRdb lists only in-frame clones, some missing. The sample includes fewer than 250,000 clones, roughly 83% seen only once; the top ten take more than 2%. The CDR3 has 13 residues. Looked up from germline, CDR1 is SGHTA and CDR2 is FQGTGA. With 5 bases removed from V and 1 base from J, the gap between germline ends came to 8 bases. The chain is built from TRBV7-3 and TRBJ1-1; a weak D match, TRBD1 (5 bases). The receptor comes from a woman between 45 and 65 years old who had recovered from COVID-19. The sequencing sample was made of PBMCs or T cells enriched from blood (not recorded which). CDR3 nucleotide sequence: TGTGCCAGCAGCCGAGACAGGAACACTGAAGCTTTCTTT. Translated: CASSRDRNTEAFF.